The 6 T cell receptor beta chains presented below share a single source sample, sequenced in a study of response to subunit inactivated influenza vaccine. TCRdb itself ran the RT-PCR reads through MiXCR, one entry per CDR3 protein. The repertoire holds 490,000 or so distinct CDR3 sequences, with about 7.6% as singletons. The sequenced sample was PBMCs from blood, obtained around 2 years after vaccination. The receptor set was obtained from a man aged 50-75 years who received an inactivated influenza vaccine.

In its sample, this clonotype was seen many times. This chain joins TRBV7-2 and TRBJ2-2, with 10 bases matching TRBD1. CDR1 and CDR2 from the germline V gene are SGHTA and FQGNSA. This CDR3 has 15 residues. Trimming removed 3 bases from V and 5 bases from J; junction bases left unmatched: 3. The CDR3 coding sequence is TGTGCCAGCAGCTTCCGACAGGGGGCGACCGGGGAGCTGTTTTTT. Translation: CASSFRQGATGELFF.

The rearrangement joins TRBV5-6 to TRBJ2-7; 9 bases match TRBD2. The CDR3 spans 15 residues. Unmatched junction bases numbered 12, after V lost 5 bases and J lost 6 bases. The V gene's germline CDR1 is SGHDT and CDR2 YYEEEE. The CDR3 region is CASRRGTSLGGEQYF. As DNA, the CDR3 is TGTGCCAGCAGAAGGGGGACTAGCTTGGGCGGCGAGCAGTACTTC.

This clonotype was recorded a few times. The CDR3 nucleotides are TGCGCCAGCACCGCGGGGGGGACGTCTGAAGCTTTCTTT. This codes for CASTAGGTSEAFF. This chain uses TRBV5-1 with TRBJ1-1; D perhaps matches TRBD1 (5 bases). The CDR3 spans 13 residues. Trimming cost V 6 bases and J 6 bases, with 15 bases left between them. Germline loops: CDR1 SGHRS, CDR2 YFSETQ.

The sample holds a few counts of this clonotype. J is TRBJ1-1 and V is TRBV6-5; D is unclear. This CDR3 has 13 amino acids. Trimming removed 1 base at V and 5 bases at J, with 8 bases between. Germline V gives CDR1 MNHEY, CDR2 SVGAGI. The DNA of the CDR3 is TGTGCCAGCAGTTACTTTGGAGGGACTGAAGCTTTCTTT. It codes for CASSYFGGTEAFF.

This clonotype was detected only a few times. The chain couples TRBV20-1 to TRBJ2-7, with TRBD1 matching 7 bases. The germline CDR1 and CDR2 sequences are DFQATT and SNEGSKA (reference sequence). V was pared by 3 bases and J by 5 bases, with 1 base of the junction left unmatched. This CDR3 has 11 residues. This chain's CDR3 is CSASGTDEQYF. The DNA of the CDR3 is TGCAGTGCTAGTGGGACAGACGAGCAGTACTTC.

This clonotype has only one observation. This chain uses TRBV7-2 with TRBJ2-7, with D maybe TRBD1 (7 bases). V dropped 2 bases and J dropped 7 bases, with 15 bases sitting between them. The CDR3 has 14 residues. Per germline, CDR1 SGHTA and CDR2 FQGNSA. DNA of the CDR3: TGTGCCAGCAGCTTAATGATGGAGGGGGCAGAGCAGTACTTC. Translated: CASSLMMEGAEQYF.